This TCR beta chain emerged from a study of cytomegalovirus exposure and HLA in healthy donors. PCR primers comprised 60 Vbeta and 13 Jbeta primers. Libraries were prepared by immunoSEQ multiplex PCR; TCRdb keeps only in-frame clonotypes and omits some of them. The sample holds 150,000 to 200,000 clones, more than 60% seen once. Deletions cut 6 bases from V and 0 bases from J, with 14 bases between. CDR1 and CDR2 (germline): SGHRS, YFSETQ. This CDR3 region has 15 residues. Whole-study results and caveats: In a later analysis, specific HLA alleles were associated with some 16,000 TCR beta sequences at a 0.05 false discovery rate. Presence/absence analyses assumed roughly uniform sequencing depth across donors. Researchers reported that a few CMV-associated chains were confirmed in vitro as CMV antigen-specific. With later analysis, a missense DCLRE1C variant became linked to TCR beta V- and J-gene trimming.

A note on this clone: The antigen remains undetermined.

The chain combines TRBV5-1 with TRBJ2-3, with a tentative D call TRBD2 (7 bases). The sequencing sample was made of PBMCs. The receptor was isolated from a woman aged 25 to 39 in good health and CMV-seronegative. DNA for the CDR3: TGCGCCAGCATCCGGGGGGCGGGAAGCACAGATACGCAGTATTTT. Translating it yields CASIRGAGSTDTQYF.